Included here is one T cell receptor beta chain sequence, with context. Its target is unknown. The sample is drawn from a study of shared clonotypes between healthy human individuals. CDR3 length equals 14 residues. The ends were cut back, 0 bases at V and 4 bases at J, with 10 bases in the middle. The germline CDR1 and CDR2 sequences are LGHNA and YNFKEQ. Sequencing used immunoSEQ multiplex PCR; TCRdb keeps in-frame clones, though not all of them. The repertoire holds about 480,000 clones, with 79% as singletons. Study-wide results and limits: Tissues were not sampled, only blood, and their repertoires likely differ. Sequencing depth was a factor that was expected to affect clonotype sharing among donors. The low donor count limited represented genetic and exposure-history diversity.

The sequence was collected from a middle-aged woman in good health. Some clones in this sample may be carry-over from other donors' samples. The chain recombines TRBV4-2 with TRBJ2-7; no firm D call. Sequenced material: PBMCs. Here the CDR3 reads CASSQDINGYEQYF. CDR3 sequence (DNA): TGTGCCAGCAGCCAAGATATAAACGGGTACGAGCAGTACTTC.